This record concerns one T cell receptor beta chain sequence. The data originate from a study of blood T cell repertoires in COVID-19. Across the study: Collection of acute and convalescent COVID-19 samples took place in the United States, Italy and Spain. From T cells, B-cell-depleted T cells, or PBMCs came the material, which was cDNA or gDNA.

Original methodology: The assay estimated nucleated cells by amplifying reference gene primers. Using immunoSEQ multiplex PCR, the repertoire was profiled, and TCRdb retains in-frame clones only, with some absent. The DNA gave D and trimming, while V, J and clone size come from that table. This table holds around 67,000 clones, around 80% found once. With 7 bases removed from V and 11 bases from J, the gap between germline ends came to 17 bases. The CDR3 covers 12 residues. This chain connects TRBV12-3 or TRBV12-4 to TRBJ1-1; D call uncertain. The TCR originated in a man in his fifties or sixties with active COVID-19. The sequencing sample was made of peripheral blood. CDR3 sequence reads: CASTQDAAVAFF. CDR3 sequence (DNA): TGTGCCAGCACCCAGGATGCTGCTGTGGCTTTCTTT.